The rows below give T cell receptor beta chains drawn from one sample of a study of blood T cell repertoires in COVID-19. Method: immunoSEQ multiplex PCR; TCRdb's copy keeps in-frame clones and lacks some. The sample has about 45,000 clones, around 79% seen once; the top ten hold about 14%. Sequencing used peripheral blood. The origin of the receptors is a human donor in a cohort sampled during active COVID-19. Each CDR3 is given with its conserved first and last residue. The D gene is left open where the match is weak. Some rows have no size entry. The others give once, few or many, or a class for an expanded clone.

once	TRBV19	TRBJ2-7	TRBD2	TGTGCCAGTAGCCTTCTAGCGGGAGTAGGCGAGCAGTACTTC	CASSLLAGVGEQYF
-	TRBV6-4	TRBJ2-1	TRBD2	TGTGCCAGCTCCTACTCTAGCGGCGGTGAGCAGTTCTTC	CASSYSSGGEQFF
-	TRBV19	TRBJ1-2	TRBD1	TGTGCCAGTAGTATAAGGGGACAGGGGAGTGGCTATGGCTACACCTTC	CASSIRGQGSGYGYTF
-	TRBV10-3	TRBJ2-7	TRBD2	TGTGCCATCAGTGGCTCCACTAGCGGGTTACTTTACGAGCAGTACTTC	CAISGSTSGLLYEQYF
-	TRBV7-6	TRBJ2-1	TRBD2	TGTGCCAGCAGCAAAGCCGGGACTAGCTCCAATGAGCAGTTCTTC	CASSKAGTSSNEQFF
-	TRBV7-2	TRBJ2-4	-	TGTGCCAGCAGCAGGGGGGGCAGAGGCAAAAACATTCAGTACTTC	CASSRGGRGKNIQYF
-	TRBV3-1/TRBV3-2	TRBJ2-1	TRBD2	TGTGCCAGCAGCCAAGGACTAGCGGGAAATGAGCAGTTCTTC	CASSQGLAGNEQFF
-	TRBV3-1/TRBV3-2	TRBJ2-1	-	TGTGCCAGCAGCCCCGCGGGATACAATGAGCAGTTCTTC	CASSPAGYNEQFF
-	TRBV14	TRBJ2-3	-	TGTGCCAGCAGCCAAGAAGAGGCGGGGACCACAGATACGCAGTATTTT	CASSQEEAGTTDTQYF
-	TRBV7-2	TRBJ2-1	-	TGTGCCAGCAGCTTAAAACTAGCTCTCGAGCAGTTCTTC	CASSLKLALEQFF
once	TRBV5-1	TRBJ2-5	-	TGCGCCAGCAGCCTATGGACATCGCAGACCCAGTACTTC	CASSLWTSQTQYF
-	TRBV7-2	TRBJ2-5	-	TGTGCCAGCAGCTTAAGTCCCGGAGGTATCATTTACTTC	CASSLSPGGIIYF
-	TRBV27	TRBJ1-1	-	TGTGCCAGCAGGAAAATAGGACAGTTTGGCACTGAAGCTTTCTTT	CASRKIGQFGTEAFF
-	TRBV19	TRBJ1-3	-	TGTGCCAGTAGTATGGGCAGGCTCTCTGGAAACACCATATATTTT	CASSMGRLSGNTIYF
-	TRBV19	TRBJ2-5	TRBD2	TGTGCCAGTAGTATCAGGGCGGGAGATGGGTCGGAGACCCAGTACTTC	CASSIRAGDGSETQYF
-	TRBV5-4	TRBJ2-3	-	TGTGCCAGCAGCCCGGAGCAGGGTAGCACAGATACGCAGTATTTT	CASSPEQGSTDTQYF
-	TRBV30	TRBJ2-6	TRBD1	TGTGCCTGGAGGAGGGGGCGGGCGCGAGCTGGGGCCAACGTCCTGACTTTC	CAWRRGRARAGANVLTF
-	TRBV23-1	TRBJ2-7	TRBD1	TGCGCCAGCAGTCTGGGGGCAGAGGGGGCGCTGACCTACGAGCAGTACTTC	CASSLGAEGALTYEQYF
-	TRBV7-2	TRBJ2-5	-	TGTGCCAGCAGCTTTTCACACGAGACCCAGTACTTC	CASSFSHETQYF
-	TRBV27	TRBJ1-1	TRBD1	TGTGCCAGCAGGGACAGGCCGAACACTGAAGCTTTCTTT	CASRDRPNTEAFF
-	TRBV6-1	TRBJ2-7	TRBD2	TGTGCCAGCAGTGAATCTCTAGCGGTTAATTACGAGCAGTACTTC	CASSESLAVNYEQYF
-	TRBV24-1	TRBJ1-5	-	TGTGCCACCAGTGAGGGGGGTCAGCCCCAGCATTTT	CATSEGGQPQHF
-	TRBV14	TRBJ1-6	-	TGTGCCAGCAGCCAAGCGAGGGATAGCTCCTATAATTCACCCCTCCACTTT	CASSQARDSSYNSPLHF
-	TRBV7-3	TRBJ2-2	TRBD2	TGTGCCAGCAGCTCAATCGCTGCGGGGGGGGCCGGGGAGCTGTTTTTT	CASSSIAAGGAGELFF
-	TRBV15	TRBJ2-7	TRBD2	TGTGCCACCAGCAGAGTTGGACTAGCGGGAGTACACGAGCAGTACTTC	CATSRVGLAGVHEQYF
-	TRBV19	TRBJ1-2	-	TGTGCCAGTAGTACCGACAACAACTATGGCTACACCTTC	CASSTDNNYGYTF
-	TRBV3-1/TRBV3-2	TRBJ2-7	TRBD2	TGTGCCAGCAGCCACACTAGCGGGAGGTACGAGCAGTACTTC	CASSHTSGRYEQYF
-	TRBV9	TRBJ2-7	TRBD2	TGTGCCAGCAGCGTGGGACTAGCGGGTCTTATCTACGAGCAGTACTTC	CASSVGLAGLIYEQYF
-	TRBV19	TRBJ1-2	TRBD1	TGTGCCAGTAGGCGGACAGGGCTATATGGCTACACCTTC	CASRRTGLYGYTF
-	TRBV11-2	TRBJ2-5	TRBD2	TGTGCCAGCAGCCGGAGCGGGGTCCAAGAGACCCAGTACTTC	CASSRSGVQETQYF
-	TRBV5-1	TRBJ2-5	TRBD1	TGCGCCAGCAGCGTGACAGGGGCACAAGAGACCCAGTACTTC	CASSVTGAQETQYF
-	TRBV19	TRBJ2-1	TRBD2	TGTGCCAGTAGTATGGTCGGACTAGCGGCGTACAATGAGCAGTTCTTC	CASSMVGLAAYNEQFF
-	TRBV7-8	TRBJ1-3	TRBD1	TGTGCCAGCAGCTTAGGGGACAGTTGGGCTGGAAACACCATATATTTT	CASSLGDSWAGNTIYF
few	TRBV5-1	TRBJ2-1	-	TGCGCCAGCAGCTTGGTTGGACAGTCGCCCAATGAGCAGTTCTTC	CASSLVGQSPNEQFF